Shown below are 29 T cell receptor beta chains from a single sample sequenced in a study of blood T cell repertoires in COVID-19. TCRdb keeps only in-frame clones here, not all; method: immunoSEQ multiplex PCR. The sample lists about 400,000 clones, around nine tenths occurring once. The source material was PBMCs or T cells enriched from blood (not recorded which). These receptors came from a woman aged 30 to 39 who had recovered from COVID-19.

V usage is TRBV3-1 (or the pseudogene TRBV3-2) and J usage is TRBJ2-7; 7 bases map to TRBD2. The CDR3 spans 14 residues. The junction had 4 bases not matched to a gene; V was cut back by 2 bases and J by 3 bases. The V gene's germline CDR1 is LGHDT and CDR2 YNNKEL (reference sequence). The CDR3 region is CASSQTGGVYEQYF. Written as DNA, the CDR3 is TGTGCCAGCAGCCAAACGGGGGGAGTCTACGAGCAGTACTTC.

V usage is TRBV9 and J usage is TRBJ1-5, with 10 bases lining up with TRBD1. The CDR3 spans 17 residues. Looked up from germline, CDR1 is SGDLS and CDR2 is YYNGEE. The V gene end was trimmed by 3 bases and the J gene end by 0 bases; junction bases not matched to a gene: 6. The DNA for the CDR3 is TGTGCCAGCAGCGCGGGACAGGGGTTAGATAGCAATCAGCCCCAGCATTTT. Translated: CASSAGQGLDSNQPQHF.

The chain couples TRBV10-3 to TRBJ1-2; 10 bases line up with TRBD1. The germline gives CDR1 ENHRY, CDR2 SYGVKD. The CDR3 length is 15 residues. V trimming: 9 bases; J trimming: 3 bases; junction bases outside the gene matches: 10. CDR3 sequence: CAIGTGEIGYYGYTF. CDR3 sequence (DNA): TGTGCCATAGGGACAGGGGAAATAGGTTACTATGGCTACACCTTC.

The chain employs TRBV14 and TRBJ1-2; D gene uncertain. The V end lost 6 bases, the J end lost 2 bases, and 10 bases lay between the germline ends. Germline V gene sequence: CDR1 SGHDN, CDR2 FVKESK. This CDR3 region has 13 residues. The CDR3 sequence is CASSPNLNYGYTF. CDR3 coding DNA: TGTGCCAGCAGTCCCAACTTAAACTATGGCTACACCTTC.

The CDR3 DNA sequence: TGTGCCAGCACTCGCAGGGGTAGCAATCAGCCCCAGCATTTT. This translates into CASTRRGSNQPQHF. The chain recombines TRBV28 with TRBJ1-5, with D possibly being TRBD1 (6 bases). Trimming removed 7 bases at V and 0 bases at J, with 10 bases between. The CDR3 loop spans 14 amino acids. Germline CDR1 MDHEN, CDR2 SYDVKM. Based on the CDR3 plus reference TRBV28 and TRBJ1-5, the full variable domain is DVKVTQSSRYLVKRTGEKVFLECVQDMDHENMFWYRQDPGLGLRLIYFSYDVKMKEKGDIPEGYSVSREKKERFSLILESASTNQTSMYLCASTRRGSNQPQHFGDGTRLSIL.

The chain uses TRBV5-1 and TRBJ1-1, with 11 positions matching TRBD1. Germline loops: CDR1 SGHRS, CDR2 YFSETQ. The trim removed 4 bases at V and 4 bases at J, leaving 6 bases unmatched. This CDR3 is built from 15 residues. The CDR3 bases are TGCGCCAGCAGCCCCCAAGGACAGGGGGCCACTGAAGCTTTCTTT. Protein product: CASSPQGQGATEAFF.

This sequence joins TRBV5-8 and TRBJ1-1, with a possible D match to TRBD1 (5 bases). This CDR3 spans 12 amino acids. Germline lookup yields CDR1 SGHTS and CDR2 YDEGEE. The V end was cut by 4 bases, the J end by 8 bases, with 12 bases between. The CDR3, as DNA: TGTGCCAGCAGCCCCAGACAGACCGAAGCTTTCTTT. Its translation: CASSPRQTEAFF.

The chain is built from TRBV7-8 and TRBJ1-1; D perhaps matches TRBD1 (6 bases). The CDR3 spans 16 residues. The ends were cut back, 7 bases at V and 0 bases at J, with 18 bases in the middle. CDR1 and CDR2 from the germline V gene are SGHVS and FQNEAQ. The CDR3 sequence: CASTDRPDGMNTEAFF. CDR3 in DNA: TGTGCCAGCACCGACAGGCCTGATGGGATGAACACTGAAGCTTTCTTT.

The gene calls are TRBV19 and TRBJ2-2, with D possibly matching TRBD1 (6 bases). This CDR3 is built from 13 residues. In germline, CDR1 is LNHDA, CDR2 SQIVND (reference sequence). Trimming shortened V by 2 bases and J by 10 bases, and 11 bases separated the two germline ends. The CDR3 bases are TGTGCCAGTAGTATACTGGGGGCAGTGGAGCTGTTTTTT. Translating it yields CASSILGAVELFF. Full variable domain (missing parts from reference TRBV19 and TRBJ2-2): DGGITQSPKYLFRKEGQNVTLSCEQNLNHDAMYWYRQDPGQGLRLIYYSQIVNDFQKGDIAEGYSVSREKKESFPLTVTSAQKNPTAFYLCASSILGAVELFFGEGSRLTVL.

The CDR3 bases are TGCGCCAGCAGCCATCACGGACAGGGGATGAACACTGAAGCTTTCTTT. Its protein is CASSHHGQGMNTEAFF. The chain employs TRBV4-1 and TRBJ1-1; 9 nucleotides align to TRBD1. The V segment lost 3 bases and the J segment 0 bases; nucleotides outside the gene matches: 5. CDR3 size: 16 residues. The germline gives CDR1 MGHRA, CDR2 YSYEKL.

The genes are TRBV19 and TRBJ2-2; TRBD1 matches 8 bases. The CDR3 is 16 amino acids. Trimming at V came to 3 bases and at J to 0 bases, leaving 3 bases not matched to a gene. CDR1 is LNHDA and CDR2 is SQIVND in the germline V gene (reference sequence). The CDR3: CASSIGQGPNTGELFF. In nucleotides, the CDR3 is TGTGCCAGTAGTATCGGACAGGGACCGAACACCGGGGAGCTGTTTTTT.

CDR3 DNA: TGTGCCAGCAGTTTAGGAGTAGGGACTACCCCCTACTCTGGGGCCAACGTCCTGACTTTC. Translated, it gives CASSLGVGTTPYSGANVLTF. The V and J genes are TRBV27 and TRBJ2-6; 7 nucleotides align to TRBD2. The J segment lost 0 bases and the V segment lost 2 bases, leaving 13 bases of the junction unmatched. This CDR3 is 20 amino acids long. Germline CDR1 is MNHEY and CDR2 is SMNVEV (reference sequence). Looking up the rest from reference TRBV27 and TRBJ2-6 gives the full variable domain: EAQVTQNPRYLITVTGKKLTVTCSQNMNHEYMSWYRQDPGLGLRQIYYSMNVEVTDKGDVPEGYKVSRKEKRNFPLILESPSPNQTSLYFCASSLGVGTTPYSGANVLTFGAGSRLTVL.

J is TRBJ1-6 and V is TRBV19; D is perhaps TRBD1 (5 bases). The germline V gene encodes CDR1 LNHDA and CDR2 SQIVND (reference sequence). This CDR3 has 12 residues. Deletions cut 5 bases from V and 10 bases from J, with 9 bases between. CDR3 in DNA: TGTGCCAGTAGTCTGGGGGGATCACCCCTCCACTTT. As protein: CASSLGGSPLHF.

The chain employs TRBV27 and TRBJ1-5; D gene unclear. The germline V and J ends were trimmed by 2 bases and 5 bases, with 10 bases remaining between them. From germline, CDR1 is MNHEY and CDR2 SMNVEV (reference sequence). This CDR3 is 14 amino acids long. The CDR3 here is CASSLEHSYQPQHF. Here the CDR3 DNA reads TGTGCCAGCAGTTTAGAACACAGCTATCAGCCCCAGCATTTT.

The CDR3 loop reads CASSLGARQPQHF. For the CDR3, the DNA is TGTGCCAGTAGTCTAGGGGCCAGGCAGCCCCAGCATTTT. The gene calls are TRBV19 and TRBJ1-5; perhaps TRBD1 as D (5 bases). The germline V and J ends were trimmed by 5 bases and 7 bases, with 12 bases remaining between them. The CDR3 covers 13 residues. Germline CDR1 and CDR2: LNHDA and SQIVND (reference sequence).

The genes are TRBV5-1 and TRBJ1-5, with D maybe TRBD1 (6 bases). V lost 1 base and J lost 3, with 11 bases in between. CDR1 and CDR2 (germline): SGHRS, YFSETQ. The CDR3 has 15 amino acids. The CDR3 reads CASSLTTGFNQPQHF. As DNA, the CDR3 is TGCGCCAGCAGCTTGACGACAGGCTTCAATCAGCCCCAGCATTTT. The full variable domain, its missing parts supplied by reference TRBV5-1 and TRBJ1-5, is KAGVTQTPRYLIKTRGQQVTLSCSPISGHRSVSWYQQTPGQGLQFLFEYFSETQRNKGNFPGRFSGRQFSNSRSEMNVSTLELGDSALYLCASSLTTGFNQPQHFGDGTRLSIL.

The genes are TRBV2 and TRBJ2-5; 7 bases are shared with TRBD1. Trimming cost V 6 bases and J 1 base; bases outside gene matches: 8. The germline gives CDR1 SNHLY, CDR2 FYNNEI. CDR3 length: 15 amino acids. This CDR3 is CASRMDRSAQETQYF. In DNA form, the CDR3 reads TGTGCCAGCAGGATGGACAGGTCCGCCCAAGAGACCCAGTACTTC. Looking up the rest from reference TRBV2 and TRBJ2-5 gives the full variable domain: EPEVTQTPSHQVTQMGQEVILRCVPISNHLYFYWYRQILGQKVEFLVSFYNNEISEKSEIFDDQFSVERPDGSNFTLKIRSTKLEDSAMYFCASRMDRSAQETQYFGPGTRLLVL.

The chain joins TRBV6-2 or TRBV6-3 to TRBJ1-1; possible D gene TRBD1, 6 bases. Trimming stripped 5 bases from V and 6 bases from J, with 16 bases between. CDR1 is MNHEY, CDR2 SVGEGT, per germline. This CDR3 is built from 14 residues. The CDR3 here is CASSIANNRAEAFF. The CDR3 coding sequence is TGTGCCAGCAGTATAGCCAATAACAGGGCTGAAGCTTTCTTT.

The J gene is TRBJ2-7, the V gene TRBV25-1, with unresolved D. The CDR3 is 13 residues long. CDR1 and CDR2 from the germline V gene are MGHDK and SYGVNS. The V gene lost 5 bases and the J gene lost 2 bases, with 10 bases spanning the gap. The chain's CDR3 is CASSLTPTYEQYF. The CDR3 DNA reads TGTGCCAGCAGTCTTACTCCTACCTACGAGCAGTACTTC.

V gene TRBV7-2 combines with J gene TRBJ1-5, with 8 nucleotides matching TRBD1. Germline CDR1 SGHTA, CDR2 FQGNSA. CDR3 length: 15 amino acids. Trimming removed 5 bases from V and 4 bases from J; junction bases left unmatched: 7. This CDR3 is CASSAGTGDNQPQHF. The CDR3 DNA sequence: TGTGCCAGCAGCGCGGGGACAGGCGATAATCAGCCCCAGCATTTT.

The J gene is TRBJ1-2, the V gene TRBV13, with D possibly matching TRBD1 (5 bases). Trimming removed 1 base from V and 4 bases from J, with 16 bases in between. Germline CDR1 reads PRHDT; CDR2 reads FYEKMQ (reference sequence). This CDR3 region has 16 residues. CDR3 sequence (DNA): TGTGCCAGCAGCTTAGTCGAGGACACCCTGGGCTATGGCTACACCTTC. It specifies CASSLVEDTLGYGYTF.

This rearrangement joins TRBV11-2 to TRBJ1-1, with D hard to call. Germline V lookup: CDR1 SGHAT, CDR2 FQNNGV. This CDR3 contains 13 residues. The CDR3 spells CAVATPPGTEAFF. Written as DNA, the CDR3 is TGTGCAGTAGCCACCCCGCCGGGCACTGAAGCTTTCTTT.

CDR3 residues: CAISTGTGDTGELFF. In DNA, the CDR3 is TGTGCCATCAGTACCGGGACAGGGGACACCGGGGAGCTGTTTTTT. This rearrangement joins TRBV10-3 to TRBJ2-2; 10 bases agree with TRBD1. The junction had 3 bases not matched to a gene; V was cut back by 5 bases and J by 3 bases. Per the germline V gene, CDR1 is ENHRY and CDR2 is SYGVKD. This CDR3 contains 15 residues.

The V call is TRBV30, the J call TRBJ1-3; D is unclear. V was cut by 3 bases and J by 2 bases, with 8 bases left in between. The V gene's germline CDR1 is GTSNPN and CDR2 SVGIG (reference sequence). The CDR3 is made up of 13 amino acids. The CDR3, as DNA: TGTGCCTGGAGAGAGGGAGCTGGAAACACCATATATTTT. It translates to CAWREGAGNTIYF.

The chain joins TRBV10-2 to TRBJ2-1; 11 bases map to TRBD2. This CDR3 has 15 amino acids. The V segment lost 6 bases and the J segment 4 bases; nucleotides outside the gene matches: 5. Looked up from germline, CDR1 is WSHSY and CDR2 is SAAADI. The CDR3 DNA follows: TGCGCCAGCAGCGTTAGCGGGAGGGGGTACAATGAGCAGTTCTTC. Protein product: CASSVSGRGYNEQFF.

The CDR3 sequence: CASSLDGVYGSPLHF. CDR3 bases: TGTGCCAGCAGCTTAGACGGGGTATATGGTTCACCCCTCCACTTT. The rearrangement links TRBV11-2 to TRBJ1-6; no definite D call. V lost 0 bases and J 9 bases, leaving 12 bases between the germline ends. There are 15 residues in the CDR3. Looked up from germline, CDR1 is SGHAT and CDR2 is FQNNGV.

The CDR3 nucleotides are TGCAGCGTTATGGGACTACTTAAACAAGAGACCCAGTACTTC. This translates into CSVMGLLKQETQYF. The chain is built from TRBV29-1 and TRBJ2-5, with TRBD2 matching 7 bases. Germline CDR1 reads SQVTM; CDR2 reads ANQGSEA. The junction had 8 bases not matched to a gene; V was cut back by 5 bases and J by 2 bases. The length of the CDR3 is 14 residues.

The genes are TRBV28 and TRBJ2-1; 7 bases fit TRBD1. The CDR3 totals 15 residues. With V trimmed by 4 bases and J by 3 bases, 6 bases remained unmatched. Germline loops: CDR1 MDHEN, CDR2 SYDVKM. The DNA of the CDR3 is TGTGCCAGCAGTTCCCGACAGGGTATCTACAATGAGCAGTTCTTC. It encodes CASSSRQGIYNEQFF. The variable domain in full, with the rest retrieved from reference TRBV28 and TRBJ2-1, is DVKVTQSSRYLVKRTGEKVFLECVQDMDHENMFWYRQDPGLGLRLIYFSYDVKMKEKGDIPEGYSVSREKKERFSLILESASTNQTSMYLCASSSRQGIYNEQFFGPGTRLTVL.

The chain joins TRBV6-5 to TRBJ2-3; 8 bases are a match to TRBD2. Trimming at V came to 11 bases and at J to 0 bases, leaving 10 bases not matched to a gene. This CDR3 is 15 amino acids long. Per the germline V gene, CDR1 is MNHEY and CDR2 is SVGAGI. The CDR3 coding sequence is TGTGCCTCCGGGAGGCGGGGGGCTAGCACAGATACGCAGTATTTT. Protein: CASGRRGASTDTQYF.